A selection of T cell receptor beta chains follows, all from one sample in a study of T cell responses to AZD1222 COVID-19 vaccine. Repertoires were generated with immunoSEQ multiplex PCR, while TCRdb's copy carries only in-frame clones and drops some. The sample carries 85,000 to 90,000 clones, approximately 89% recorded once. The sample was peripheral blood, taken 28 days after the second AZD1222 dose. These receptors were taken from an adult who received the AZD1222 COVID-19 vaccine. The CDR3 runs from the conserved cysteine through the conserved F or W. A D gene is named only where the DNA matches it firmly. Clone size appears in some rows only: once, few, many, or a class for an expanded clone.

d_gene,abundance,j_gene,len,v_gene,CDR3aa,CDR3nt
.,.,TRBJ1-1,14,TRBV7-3,CASSLQGGNTEAFF,TGTGCCAGCAGCTTACAGGGTGGGAACACTGAAGCTTTCTTT
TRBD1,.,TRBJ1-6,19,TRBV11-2,CASSRRTGPLKSPNSPLHF,TGTGCCAGCAGCCGAAGGACAGGCCCACTTAAATCACCAAATTCACCCCTCCACTTT
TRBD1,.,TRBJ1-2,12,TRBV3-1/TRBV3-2,CASSRSGGGYTF,TGTGCCAGCAGCCGCTCAGGGGGAGGCTACACCTTC
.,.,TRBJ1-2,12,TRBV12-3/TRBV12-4,CASSLSGGGYTF,TGTGCCAGCAGTTTATCCGGGGGCGGCTACACCTTC
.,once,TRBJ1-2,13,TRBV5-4,CASSLAENYGYTF,TGTGCCAGCAGCTTGGCAGAAAACTATGGCTACACCTTC
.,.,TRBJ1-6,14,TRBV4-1,CASSPQVENSPLHF,TGCGCCAGCAGCCCGCAGGTGGAGAATTCACCCCTCCACTTT
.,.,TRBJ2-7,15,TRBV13,CASSTKTLSSYEQYF,TGTGCCAGCAGCACAAAGACACTGAGCTCCTACGAGCAGTACTTC
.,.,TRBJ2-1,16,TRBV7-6,CASSLLLVSSYNEQFF,TGTGCCAGCAGCTTATTGTTGGTGAGCTCCTACAATGAGCAGTTCTTC
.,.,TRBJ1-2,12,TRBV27,CATRGSFYGYTF,TGTGCCACTCGGGGCAGTTTCTATGGCTACACCTTC
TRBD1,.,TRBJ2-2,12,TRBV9,CASDRATGELFF,TGTGCCTCGGACAGGGCGACCGGGGAGCTGTTTTTT
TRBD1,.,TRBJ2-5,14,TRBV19,CASSIGQGQETQYF,TGTGCCAGTAGTATAGGACAGGGCCAAGAGACCCAGTACTTC
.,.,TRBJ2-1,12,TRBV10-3,CAISGDTNEQFF,TGTGCCATCAGTGGGGACACAAATGAGCAGTTCTTC
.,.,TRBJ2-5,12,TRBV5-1,CASSFREETQYF,TGCGCCAGCAGCTTTCGGGAGGAGACCCAGTACTTC
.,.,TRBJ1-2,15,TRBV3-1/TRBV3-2,CASSQRQSGHYGYTF,TGTGCCAGCAGCCAGAGACAGTCAGGGCACTATGGCTACACCTTC
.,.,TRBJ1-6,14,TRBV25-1,CASSGGRTNSPLHF,TGTGCCAGCAGTGGGGGCAGGACTAATTCACCCCTCCACTTT
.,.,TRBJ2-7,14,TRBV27,CASSETGGSYEQYF,TGTGCCAGCAGTGAGACAGGAGGAAGCTACGAGCAGTACTTC
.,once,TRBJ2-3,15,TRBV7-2,CASSSTSLATDTQYF,TGTGCCAGCAGCTCAACTAGCTTGGCCACAGATACGCAGTATTTT
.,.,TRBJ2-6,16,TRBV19,CASSTLTGAGANVLTF,TGTGCCAGTAGTACCCTTACGGGGGCTGGGGCCAACGTCCTGACTTTC
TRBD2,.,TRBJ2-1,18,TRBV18,CASSPPSPTSGSYNEQFF,TGTGCCAGCTCACCACCCAGCCCGACTAGCGGCTCCTACAATGAGCAGTTCTTC
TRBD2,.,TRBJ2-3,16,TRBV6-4,CASSDGTSGGADTQYF,TGTGCCAGCAGTGACGGGACTAGCGGGGGGGCAGATACGCAGTATTTT
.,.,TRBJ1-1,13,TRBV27,CASSLYSNTEAFF,TGTGCCAGCAGTTTATATAGTAACACTGAAGCTTTCTTT
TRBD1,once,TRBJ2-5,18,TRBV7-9,CASSSRPITGQNQETQYF,TGTGCCAGCAGCTCCCGGCCCATCACGGGACAGAATCAAGAGACCCAGTACTTC
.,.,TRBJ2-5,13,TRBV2,CASSGWLGETQYF,TGTGCCAGCAGTGGCTGGTTAGGGGAGACCCAGTACTTC
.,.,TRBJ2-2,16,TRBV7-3,CASSPREGKNTGELFF,TGTGCCAGCAGCCCTCGGGAAGGGAAGAACACCGGGGAGCTGTTTTTT
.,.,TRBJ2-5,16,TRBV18,CASSPATGLLQETQYF,TGTGCCAGCTCACCTGCGACTGGCTTGCTCCAAGAGACCCAGTACTTC
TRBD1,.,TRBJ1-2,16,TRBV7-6,CASSARYRGPWPSYTF,TGTGCCAGCAGCGCAAGATACAGGGGGCCTTGGCCCAGCTACACCTTC
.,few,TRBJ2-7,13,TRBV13,CASSLRQSYEQYF,TGTGCCAGCAGCTTACGACAGTCCTACGAGCAGTACTTC
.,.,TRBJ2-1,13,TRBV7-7,CASSDSYYNEQFF,TGTGCTAGCAGTGACTCTTACTACAATGAGCAGTTCTTC
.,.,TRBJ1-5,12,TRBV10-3,CAISESSQPQHF,TGTGCCATCAGTGAGTCTTCCCAGCCCCAGCATTTT
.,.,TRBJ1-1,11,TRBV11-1,CASSFLAEAFF,TGTGCCAGCAGCTTTCTGGCAGAAGCTTTCTTT
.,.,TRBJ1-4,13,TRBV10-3,CASTPGGNEKLFF,TGTGCCAGCACCCCGGGGGGTAATGAAAAACTGTTTTTT
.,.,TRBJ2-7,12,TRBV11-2,CASSPVGLEQYF,TGTGCCAGCAGCCCCGTCGGGCTCGAGCAGTACTTC
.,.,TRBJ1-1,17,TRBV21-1,CASSGGTGGLADTEAFF,TGTGCCAGCAGCGGCGGGACAGGGGGACTGGCGGACACTGAAGCTTTCTTT
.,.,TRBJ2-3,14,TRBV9,CASSVSSSTDTQYF,TGTGCCAGCAGCGTCAGTTCTAGCACAGATACGCAGTATTTT
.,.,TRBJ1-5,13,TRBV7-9,CASSLTGGKPQHF,TGTGCCAGCAGCTTAACTGGGGGAAAGCCCCAGCATTTT
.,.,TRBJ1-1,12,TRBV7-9,CASSSSYTEAFF,TGTGCCAGCAGCTCGTCGTACACTGAAGCTTTCTTT
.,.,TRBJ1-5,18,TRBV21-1,CASSKGLQTGAINQPQHF,TGTGCCAGCAGCAAAGGTCTCCAGACAGGGGCAATCAATCAGCCCCAGCATTTT
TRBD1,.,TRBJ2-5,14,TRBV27,CASSWTGTAETQYF,TGTGCCAGCAGTTGGACAGGGACCGCGGAGACCCAGTACTTC
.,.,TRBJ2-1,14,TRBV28,CASSPRGLSNEQFF,TGTGCCAGCAGCCCCAGGGGCCTTTCCAATGAGCAGTTCTTC
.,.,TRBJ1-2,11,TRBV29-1,CSTSGGFGYTF,TGCAGCACCTCGGGGGGCTTTGGCTACACCTTC
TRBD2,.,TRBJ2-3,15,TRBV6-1,CASSELAGGQNTQYF,TGTGCCAGCAGTGAACTAGCGGGGGGGCAGAATACGCAGTATTTT
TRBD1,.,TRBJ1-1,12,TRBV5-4,CASSYGTGEAFF,TGTGCCAGCAGCTACGGGACAGGTGAAGCTTTCTTT
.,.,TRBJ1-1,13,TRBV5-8,CASSLVSDTEAFF,TGTGCCAGCAGCTTGGTTTCGGACACTGAAGCTTTCTTT